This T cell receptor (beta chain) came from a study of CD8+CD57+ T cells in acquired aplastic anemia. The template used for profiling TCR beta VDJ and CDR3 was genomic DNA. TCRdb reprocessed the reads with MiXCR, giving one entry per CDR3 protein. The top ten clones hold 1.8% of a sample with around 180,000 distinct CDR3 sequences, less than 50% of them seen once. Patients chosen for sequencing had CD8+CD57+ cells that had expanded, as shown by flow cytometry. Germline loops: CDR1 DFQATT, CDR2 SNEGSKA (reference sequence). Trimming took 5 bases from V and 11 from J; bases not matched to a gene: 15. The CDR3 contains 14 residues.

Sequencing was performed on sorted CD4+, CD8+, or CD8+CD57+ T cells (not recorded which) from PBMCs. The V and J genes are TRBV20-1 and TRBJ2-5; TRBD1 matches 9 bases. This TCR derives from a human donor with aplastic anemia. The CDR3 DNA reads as TGCAGTGCTTTTGTCCGGGACAGGGAAGAGGCTCAGTACTTC. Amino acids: CSAFVRDREEAQYF.